The present T cell receptor beta chain was sequenced within a study of T cell responses to AZD1222 COVID-19 vaccine. Study-wide findings and caveats: Of spike-specific TCRs, nearly half reportedly target regions left unmutated in variants. Researchers took repertoire samples only after the peak T cell response had come. After two AZD1222 doses, spike-specific TCR breadth and depth rose versus day 0. The sample set comprised mostly white British donors with more females, and clonal diversity was possibly underestimated.

CDR1 and CDR2 from the germline V gene are SGHDT and YYEEEE. Trimming at V came to 1 base and at J to 1 base, leaving 8 bases not matched to a gene. This CDR3 has 17 amino acids. Note on this clone: The antigen is unknown.

Assay: immunoSEQ multiplex PCR; the TCRdb copy retains only in-frame clones and omits some. The sample yields about 120,000 clones, more than 80% seen once. The starting material was peripheral blood, obtained 28 days after the second dose of the MenACWY control vaccine. The J gene is TRBJ1-1, the V gene TRBV5-6, with 9 bases fitting TRBD1. This clonotype was obtained from an adult who received the MenACWY meningococcal vaccine as a control. CDR3 bases: TGTGCCAGCAGCTTGTTGGGACAGGGTTTCGGGAACACTGAAGCTTTCTTT. Amino acid sequence: CASSLLGQGFGNTEAFF.